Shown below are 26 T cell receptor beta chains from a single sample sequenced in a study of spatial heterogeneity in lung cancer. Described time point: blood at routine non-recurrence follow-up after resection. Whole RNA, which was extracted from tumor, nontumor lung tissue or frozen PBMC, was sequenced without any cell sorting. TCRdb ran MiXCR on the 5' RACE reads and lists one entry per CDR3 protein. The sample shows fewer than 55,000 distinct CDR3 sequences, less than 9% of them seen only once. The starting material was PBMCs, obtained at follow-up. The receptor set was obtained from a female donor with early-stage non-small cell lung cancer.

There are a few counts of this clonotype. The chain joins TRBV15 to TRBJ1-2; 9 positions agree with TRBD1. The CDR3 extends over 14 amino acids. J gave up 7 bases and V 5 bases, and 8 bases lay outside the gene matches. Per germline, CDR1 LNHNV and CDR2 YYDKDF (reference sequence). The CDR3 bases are TGTGCCACCAGCCAGAGGGGGACAGGGTTTGGCTACACCTTC. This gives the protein CATSQRGTGFGYTF. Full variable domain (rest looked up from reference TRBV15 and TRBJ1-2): DAMVIQNPRYQVTQFGKPVTLSCSQTLNHNVMYWYQQKSSQAPKLLFHYYDKDFNNEADTPDNFQSRRPNTSFCFLDIRSPGLGDTAMYLCATSQRGTGFGYTFGSGTRLTVV.

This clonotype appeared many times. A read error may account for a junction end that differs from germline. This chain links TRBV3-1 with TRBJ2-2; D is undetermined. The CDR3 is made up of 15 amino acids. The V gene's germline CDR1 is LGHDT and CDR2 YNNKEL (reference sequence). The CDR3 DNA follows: TGTGCCAGCAGCCCTCTTGCCGCGAATACCGGGGAGCTGTTTTTT. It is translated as CASSPLAANTGELFF.

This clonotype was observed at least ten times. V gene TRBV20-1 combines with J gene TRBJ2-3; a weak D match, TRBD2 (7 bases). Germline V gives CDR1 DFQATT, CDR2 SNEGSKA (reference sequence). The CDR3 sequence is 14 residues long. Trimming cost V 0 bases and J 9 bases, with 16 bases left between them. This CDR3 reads CSARDLRRGATQYF. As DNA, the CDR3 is TGCAGTGCTAGAGATCTACGACGGGGGGCCACGCAGTATTTT.

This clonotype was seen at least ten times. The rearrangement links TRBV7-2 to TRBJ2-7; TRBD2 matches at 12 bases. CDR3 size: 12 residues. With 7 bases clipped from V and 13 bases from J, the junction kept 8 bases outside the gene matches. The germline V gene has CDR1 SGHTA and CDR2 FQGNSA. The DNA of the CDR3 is TGTGCCAGCATCCCTAGCGGGGGGGCCTTTTACTTC. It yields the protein CASIPSGGAFYF. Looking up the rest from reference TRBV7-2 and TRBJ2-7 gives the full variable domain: GAGVSQSPSNKVTEKGKDVELRCDPISGHTALYWYRQSLGQGLEFLIYFQGNSAPDKSGLPSDRFSAERTGGSVSTLTIQRTQQEDSAVYLCASIPSGGAFYFGPGTRLTVT.

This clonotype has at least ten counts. As DNA, the CDR3 is TGTGCCAGCAGTCTACGGGGCGTAAACACCGGGGAGCTGTTTTTT. This translates into CASSLRGVNTGELFF. The chain is built from TRBV14 and TRBJ2-2; either TRBD1 or TRBD2 may supply D (5 bases each). The CDR3 extends over 15 amino acids. Germline V gene data show CDR1 as SGHDN and CDR2 as FVKESK. Trimming cost V 6 bases and J 2 bases, with 13 bases left between them.

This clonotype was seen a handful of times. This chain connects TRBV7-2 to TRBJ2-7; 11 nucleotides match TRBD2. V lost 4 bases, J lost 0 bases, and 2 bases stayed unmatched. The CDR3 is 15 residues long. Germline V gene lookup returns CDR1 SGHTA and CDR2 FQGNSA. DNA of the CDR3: TGTGCCAGCAGCTCTAGCGGGGGGTACTCCTACGAGCAGTACTTC. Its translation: CASSSSGGYSYEQYF.

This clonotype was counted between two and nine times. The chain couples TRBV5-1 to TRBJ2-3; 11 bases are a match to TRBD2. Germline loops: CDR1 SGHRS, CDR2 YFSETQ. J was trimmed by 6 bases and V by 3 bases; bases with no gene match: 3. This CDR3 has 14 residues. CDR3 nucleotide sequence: TGCGCCAGCAGCTATAGCGGGGGGGCCGATACGCAGTATTTT. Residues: CASSYSGGADTQYF.

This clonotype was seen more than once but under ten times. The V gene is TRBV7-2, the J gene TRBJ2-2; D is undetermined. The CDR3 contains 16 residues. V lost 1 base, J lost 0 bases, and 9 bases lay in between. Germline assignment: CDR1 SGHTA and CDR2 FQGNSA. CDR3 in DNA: TGTGCCAGCAGCTTAGTACCACAGACGAACACCGGGGAGCTGTTTTTT. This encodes CASSLVPQTNTGELFF.

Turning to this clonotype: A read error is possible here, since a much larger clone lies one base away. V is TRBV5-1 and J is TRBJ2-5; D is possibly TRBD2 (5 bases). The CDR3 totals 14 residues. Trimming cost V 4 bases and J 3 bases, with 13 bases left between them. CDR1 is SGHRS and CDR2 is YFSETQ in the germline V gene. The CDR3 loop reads CASSPPGTKETQYF. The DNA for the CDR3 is TGCGCCAGCAGCCCGCCGGGAACCAAAGAGACCCAGTACTTC. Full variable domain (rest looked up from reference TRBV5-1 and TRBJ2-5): KAGVTQTPRYLIKTRGQQVTLSCSPISGHRSVSWYQQTPGQGLQFLFEYFSETQRNKGNFPGRFSGRQFSNSRSEMNVSTLELGDSALYLCASSPPGTKETQYFGPGTRLLVL.

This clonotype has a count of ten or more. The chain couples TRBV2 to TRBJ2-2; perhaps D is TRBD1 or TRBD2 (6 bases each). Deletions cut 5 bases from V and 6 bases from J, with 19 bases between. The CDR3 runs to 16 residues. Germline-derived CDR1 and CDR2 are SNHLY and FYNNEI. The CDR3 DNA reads TGTGCCAGCAGTTTAACGGCGCCGAGGGGGGCCGGGGAGCTGTTTTTT. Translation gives CASSLTAPRGAGELFF.

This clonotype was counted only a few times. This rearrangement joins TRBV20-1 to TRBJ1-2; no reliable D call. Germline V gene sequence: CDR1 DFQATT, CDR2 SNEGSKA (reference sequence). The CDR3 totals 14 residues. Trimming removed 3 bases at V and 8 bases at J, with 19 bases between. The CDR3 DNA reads TGCAGTGCTAGTAGGGTGGAGATCGTTCTGGGCTACACCTTC. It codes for CSASRVEIVLGYTF.

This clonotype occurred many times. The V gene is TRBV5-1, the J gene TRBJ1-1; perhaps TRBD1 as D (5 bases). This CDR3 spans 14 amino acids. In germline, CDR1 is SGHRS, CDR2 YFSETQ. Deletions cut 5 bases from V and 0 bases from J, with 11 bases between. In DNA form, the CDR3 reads TGCGCCAGCAGGAGAGACAGCATGAACACTGAAGCTTTCTTT. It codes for CASRRDSMNTEAFF.

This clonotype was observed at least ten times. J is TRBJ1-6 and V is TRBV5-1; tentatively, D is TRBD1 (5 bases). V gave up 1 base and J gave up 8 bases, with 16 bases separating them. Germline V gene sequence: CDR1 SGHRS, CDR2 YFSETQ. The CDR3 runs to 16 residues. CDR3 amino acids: CASSLTGGGTDSPLHF. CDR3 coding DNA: TGCGCCAGCAGCTTGACAGGTGGAGGTACCGATTCACCCCTCCACTTT.

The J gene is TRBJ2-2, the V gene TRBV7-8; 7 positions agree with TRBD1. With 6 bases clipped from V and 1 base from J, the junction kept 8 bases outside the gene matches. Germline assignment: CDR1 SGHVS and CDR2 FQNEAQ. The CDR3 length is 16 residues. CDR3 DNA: TGTGCCAGCAGTCCAGGGGGACCGATGAACACCGGGGAGCTGTTTTTT. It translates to CASSPGGPMNTGELFF.

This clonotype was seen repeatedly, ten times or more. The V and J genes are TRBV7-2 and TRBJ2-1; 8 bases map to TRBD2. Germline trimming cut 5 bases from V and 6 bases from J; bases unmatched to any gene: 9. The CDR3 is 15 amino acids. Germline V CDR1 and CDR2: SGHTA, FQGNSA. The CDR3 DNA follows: TGTGCCAGCAGCCCACGCAGCGGGGGAGTCAATGAGCAGTTCTTC. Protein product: CASSPRSGGVNEQFF.

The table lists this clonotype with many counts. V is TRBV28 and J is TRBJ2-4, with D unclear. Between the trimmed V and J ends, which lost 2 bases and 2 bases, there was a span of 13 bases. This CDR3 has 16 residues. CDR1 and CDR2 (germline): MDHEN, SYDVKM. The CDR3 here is CASSLNQPGTKNIQYF. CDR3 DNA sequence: TGTGCCAGCAGTTTAAACCAACCTGGGACCAAAAACATTCAGTACTTC. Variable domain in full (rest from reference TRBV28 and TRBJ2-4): DVKVTQSSRYLVKRTGEKVFLECVQDMDHENMFWYRQDPGLGLRLIYFSYDVKMKEKGDIPEGYSVSREKKERFSLILESASTNQTSMYLCASSLNQPGTKNIQYFGAGTRLSVL.

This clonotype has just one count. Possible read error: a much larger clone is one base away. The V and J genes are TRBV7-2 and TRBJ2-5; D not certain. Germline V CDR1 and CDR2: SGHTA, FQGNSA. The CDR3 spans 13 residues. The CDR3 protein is CASSFAIQETRYF. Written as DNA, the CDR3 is TGTGCCAGCAGCTTTGCGATTCAAGAGACCCGGTACTTC.

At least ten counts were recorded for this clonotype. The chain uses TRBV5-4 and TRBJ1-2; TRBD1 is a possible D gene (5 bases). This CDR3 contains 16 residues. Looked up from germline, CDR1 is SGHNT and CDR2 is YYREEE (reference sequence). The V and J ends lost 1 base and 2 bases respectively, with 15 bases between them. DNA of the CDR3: TGTGCCAGCAGCTTGAGCGCAGGGTCCTTAAACTATGGCTACACCTTC. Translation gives CASSLSAGSLNYGYTF.

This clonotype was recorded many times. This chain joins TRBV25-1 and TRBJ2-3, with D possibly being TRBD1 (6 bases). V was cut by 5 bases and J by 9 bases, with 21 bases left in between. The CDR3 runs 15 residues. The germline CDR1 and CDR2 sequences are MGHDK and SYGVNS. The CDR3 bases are TGTGCCAGCAGTCTAGGGGGATTTGACAGTTTAACGCAGTATTTT. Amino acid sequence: CASSLGGFDSLTQYF.

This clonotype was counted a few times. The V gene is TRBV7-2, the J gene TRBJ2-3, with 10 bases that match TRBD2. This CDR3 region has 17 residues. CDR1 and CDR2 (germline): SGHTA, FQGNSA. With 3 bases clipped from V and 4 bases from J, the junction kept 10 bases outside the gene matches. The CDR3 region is CASSLALAGMGADTQYF. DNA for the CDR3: TGTGCCAGCAGCTTGGCACTAGCGGGGATGGGCGCAGATACGCAGTATTTT.

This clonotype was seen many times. This chain's CDR3 is CASSYSSWGNYGYTF. The CDR3 region has the DNA TGTGCCAGCAGTTACTCTAGCTGGGGGAACTATGGCTACACCTTC. This chain joins TRBV6-5 and TRBJ1-2, with a possible D match to TRBD1 (5 bases). The CDR3 runs to 15 residues. CDR1 MNHEY and CDR2 SVGAGI come from the germline V gene. V lost 0 bases, J lost 2 bases, and 10 bases lay in between.

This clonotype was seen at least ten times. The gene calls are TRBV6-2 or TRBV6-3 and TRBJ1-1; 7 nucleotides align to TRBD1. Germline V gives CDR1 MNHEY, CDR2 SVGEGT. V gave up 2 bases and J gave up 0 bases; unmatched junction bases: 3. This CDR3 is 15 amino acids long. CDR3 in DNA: TGTGCCAGCAGTTACAGGGGGCTCGTGAACACTGAAGCTTTCTTT. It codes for CASSYRGLVNTEAFF.

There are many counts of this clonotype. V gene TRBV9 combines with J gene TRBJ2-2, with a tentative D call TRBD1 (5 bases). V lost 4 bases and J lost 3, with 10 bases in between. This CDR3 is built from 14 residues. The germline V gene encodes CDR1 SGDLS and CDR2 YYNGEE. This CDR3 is CASSWGPYTGELFF. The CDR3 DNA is TGTGCCAGCAGCTGGGGCCCTTACACCGGGGAGCTGTTTTTT.

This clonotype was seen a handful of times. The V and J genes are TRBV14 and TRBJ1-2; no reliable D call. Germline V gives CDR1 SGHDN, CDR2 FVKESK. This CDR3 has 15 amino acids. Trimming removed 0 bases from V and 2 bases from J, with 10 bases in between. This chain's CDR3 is CASSQEALFNYGYTF. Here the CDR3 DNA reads TGTGCCAGCAGCCAAGAAGCTTTATTCAACTATGGCTACACCTTC.

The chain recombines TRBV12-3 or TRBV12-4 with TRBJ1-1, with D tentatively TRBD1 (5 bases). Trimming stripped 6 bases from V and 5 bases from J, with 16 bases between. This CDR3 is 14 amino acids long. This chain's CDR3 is CASSPGAPVTEAFF. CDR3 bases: TGTGCCAGCAGCCCCGGGGCGCCGGTTACTGAAGCTTTCTTT.

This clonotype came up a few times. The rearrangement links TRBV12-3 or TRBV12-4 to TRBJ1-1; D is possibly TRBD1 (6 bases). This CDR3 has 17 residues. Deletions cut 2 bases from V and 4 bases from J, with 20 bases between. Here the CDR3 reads CASSLQGPIGVGTEAFF. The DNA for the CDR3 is TGTGCCAGCAGTTTACAGGGGCCCATAGGGGTAGGCACTGAAGCTTTCTTT.